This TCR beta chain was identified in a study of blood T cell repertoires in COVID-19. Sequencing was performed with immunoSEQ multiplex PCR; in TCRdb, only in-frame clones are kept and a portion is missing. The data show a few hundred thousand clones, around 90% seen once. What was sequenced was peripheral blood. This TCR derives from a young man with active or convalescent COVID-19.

The CDR3 DNA follows: TGTGCCAGCAGCCCAGGGTTGGGAGAAAAACTGTTTTTT. Amino acid sequence: CASSPGLGEKLFF. The V gene is TRBV7-2, the J gene TRBJ1-4; the D gene is possibly TRBD1 (5 bases). The germline CDR1 and CDR2 sequences are SGHTA and FQGNSA. The CDR3 sequence is 13 residues long. With 5 bases removed from V and 8 bases from J, the gap between germline ends came to 12 bases.